Listed here are 30 T cell receptor beta chains from one sample, sequenced in a study of T cell responses to AZD1222 COVID-19 vaccine. Clones were sequenced by immunoSEQ multiplex PCR, and TCRdb holds only the in-frame ones, with some missing. The sample holds about 170,000 clones, around nine tenths seen once. The input for sequencing was peripheral blood, taken on day 0 of AZD1222 vaccination. These TCRs come from an adult in good health.

This chain joins TRBV30 and TRBJ2-3, with unresolved D. V gave up 0 bases and J gave up 0 bases, with 10 bases separating them. From germline, CDR1 is GTSNPN and CDR2 SVGIG (reference sequence). This CDR3 is built from 15 residues. CDR3 in DNA: TGTGCCTGGAGTGTTGCGGTTCTCAGCACAGATACGCAGTATTTT. It specifies CAWSVAVLSTDTQYF.

J is TRBJ2-2 and V is TRBV9, with D possibly matching TRBD1 (6 bases). In germline, CDR1 is SGDLS, CDR2 YYNGEE. Trimming left V 0 bases short and J 2 bases short, with 11 bases between. The CDR3 is 16 residues long. CDR3 bases: TGTGCCAGCAGCGTAGGAGACAGGAAAAACACCGGGGAGCTGTTTTTT. It codes for CASSVGDRKNTGELFF.

The chain is built from TRBV28 and TRBJ1-2; D is uncertain. This CDR3 has 11 amino acids. Trimming took off 7 bases at V and 4 bases at J, with 7 bases between the two ends. In germline, CDR1 is MDHEN, CDR2 SYDVKM. The CDR3 is CASTASYGYTF. Written as DNA, the CDR3 is TGTGCCAGCACCGCCTCCTATGGCTACACCTTC.

The chain couples TRBV9 to TRBJ1-3; D not certain. Trimming removed 0 bases at V and 0 bases at J, with 7 bases between. The germline V gene has CDR1 SGDLS and CDR2 YYNGEE. CDR3 length: 15 amino acids. The chain's CDR3 is CASSVGPGSGNTIYF. The CDR3 bases are TGTGCCAGCAGCGTAGGGCCAGGCTCTGGAAACACCATATATTTT.

The chain couples TRBV5-6 to TRBJ2-1; D call uncertain. V was cut by 4 bases and J by 7 bases, with 6 bases left in between. Germline V lookup: CDR1 SGHDT, CDR2 YYEEEE. This CDR3 comprises 11 residues. CDR3: CASSQSNEQFF. For the CDR3, the DNA is TGTGCCAGCAGCCAGAGTAATGAGCAGTTCTTC.

The V and J genes are TRBV6-1 and TRBJ1-1; weak D call: TRBD1 (6 bases). CDR1 MNHNS and CDR2 SASEGT come from the germline V gene. Trimming took off 2 bases at V and 3 bases at J, with 10 bases between the two ends. The CDR3 has 14 residues. The CDR3 here is CASSEQGRDTEAFF. The CDR3 DNA reads as TGTGCCAGCAGTGAACAGGGGAGAGACACTGAAGCTTTCTTT.

This clone was seen once. The chain is built from TRBV28 and TRBJ2-7, with 10 bases fitting TRBD1. Germline V gene lookup returns CDR1 MDHEN and CDR2 SYDVKM. This CDR3 has 14 amino acids. With V trimmed by 5 bases and J by 8 bases, 9 bases remained unmatched. The CDR3 nucleotides read TGTGCCAGCAGTCCCAGGACAGGGGGTCAGAAGCAGTACGTC. Encoded protein: CASSPRTGGQKQYV.

The rearrangement joins TRBV11-3 to TRBJ2-3, with D perhaps matching TRBD2 (5 bases). The CDR3 is 14 amino acids. With 6 bases removed from V and 3 bases from J, the gap between germline ends came to 13 bases. Germline loops: CDR1 SGHNT, CDR2 YENEEA. The CDR3 coding sequence is TGTGCCAGCAGTGCACTAGGACGTACAGATACGCAGTATTTT. It yields the protein CASSALGRTDTQYF.

This clone was seen just once. The chain is built from TRBV28 and TRBJ2-7; 9 nucleotides align to TRBD1. The junction had 12 bases not matched to a gene; V was cut back by 7 bases and J by 5 bases. Germline values: CDR1 MDHEN, CDR2 SYDVKM. The CDR3 is made up of 15 amino acids. The CDR3 spells CASKRAQQGANEQYF. The DNA for the CDR3 is TGTGCCAGCAAAAGGGCCCAACAGGGGGCGAACGAGCAGTACTTC.

The chain links TRBV28 to TRBJ2-7; D unresolved. CDR3 length equals 15 residues. The germline V and J ends were trimmed by 3 bases and 0 bases, with 12 bases remaining between them. In germline, CDR1 is MDHEN, CDR2 SYDVKM. The CDR3 DNA reads TGTGCCAGCAGTTTTGCAGAGCTTCTCTCCTACGAGCAGTACTTC. Translation gives CASSFAELLSYEQYF.

In this sample, this clone is medium-sized. V is TRBV5-5 and J is TRBJ1-6; a weak D match, TRBD1 (6 bases). Looked up from germline, CDR1 is SGHKS and CDR2 is YYEKEE (reference sequence). The V and J ends lost 2 bases and 8 bases respectively, with 11 bases between them. This CDR3 is built from 14 residues. The CDR3 sequence is CASSFLTGYSPLHF. The CDR3 region has the DNA TGTGCCAGCAGCTTTTTAACAGGGTATTCACCCCTCCACTTT.

The gene calls are TRBV30 and TRBJ2-1; TRBD2 agrees at 9 bases. The trim removed 2 bases at V and 7 bases at J, leaving 6 bases unmatched. Germline lookup yields CDR1 GTSNPN and CDR2 SVGIG (reference sequence). The CDR3 extends over 14 amino acids. CDR3 bases: TGTGCCTGGAGTCGGGCTAGCGGGACTAATGAGCAGTTCTTC. It yields the protein CAWSRASGTNEQFF. Filled out from reference TRBV30 and TRBJ2-1, the complete variable domain reads SQTIHQWPATLVQPVGSPLSLECTVEGTSNPNLYWYRQAAGRGLQLLFYSVGIGQISSEVPQNLSASRPQDRQFILSSKKLLLSDSGFYLCAWSRASGTNEQFFGPGTRLTVL.

The J gene is TRBJ1-6, the V gene TRBV19, with 8 bases that match TRBD1. The CDR3 totals 14 residues. Germline assignment: CDR1 LNHDA and CDR2 SQIVND (reference sequence). Germline trimming cut 5 bases from V and 10 bases from J; bases unmatched to any gene: 7. The CDR3 nucleotides are TGTGCCAGTAGTTCGGGACAGGAGGTCTCACCCCTCCACTTT. Its protein product is CASSSGQEVSPLHF.

This rearrangement joins TRBV11-2 to TRBJ2-3; D is undetermined. The length of the CDR3 is 16 residues. Germline lookup yields CDR1 SGHAT and CDR2 FQNNGV. Between the trimmed V and J ends, which lost 2 bases and 1 base, there was a span of 13 bases. The CDR3 spells CASSLNTPTGTDTQYF. The CDR3, as DNA: TGTGCCAGCAGCTTAAATACACCGACGGGCACAGATACGCAGTATTTT.

The genes are TRBV7-9 and TRBJ2-5; 9 bases align to TRBD1. Germline values: CDR1 SEHNR, CDR2 FQNEAQ (reference sequence). V was clipped by 6 bases and J by 4 bases; unmatched bases: 6. The CDR3 runs 14 residues. CDR3 sequence: CASRGQGRGETQYF. The DNA for the CDR3 is TGTGCCAGCAGGGGACAGGGTAGAGGAGAGACCCAGTACTTC.

V gene TRBV12-3 or TRBV12-4 combines with J gene TRBJ2-1; tentatively, D is TRBD1 (6 bases). The V and J ends lost 7 bases and 4 bases respectively, with 11 bases between them. The CDR3 runs 13 residues. The CDR3: CASTEDSYNEQFF. The CDR3 DNA sequence: TGTGCCAGCACTGAGGACAGTTACAATGAGCAGTTCTTC.

The gene calls are TRBV28 and TRBJ1-6; D possibly corresponds to TRBD1 (6 bases). This CDR3 spans 14 amino acids. V was shortened by 6 bases and J by 9 bases, with 15 bases between the two germline ends. Germline V gene sequence: CDR1 MDHEN, CDR2 SYDVKM. CDR3 protein: CASRDQGQASPLHF. The CDR3 DNA is TGTGCCAGCAGGGATCAGGGGCAGGCTTCACCCCTCCACTTT.

The V gene is TRBV7-2, the J gene TRBJ2-5, with D possibly TRBD2 on 5 matching bases. The V and J ends lost 5 bases and 4 bases respectively, with 20 bases between them. This CDR3 spans 16 amino acids. Per the germline V gene, CDR1 is SGHTA and CDR2 is FQGNSA. The CDR3 DNA is TGTGCCAGCAGCCCCCCCGGACGGGGTGCGCGAGAGACCCAGTACTTC. This translates into CASSPPGRGARETQYF.

With regard to this clone: Other nucleotide sequences in the sample specify the same CDR3. The J gene is TRBJ1-6, the V gene TRBV4-2, with a weak D call TRBD1 (5 bases). This CDR3 contains 16 residues. Germline V gives CDR1 LGHNA, CDR2 YNFKEQ. Deletions cut 0 bases from V and 11 bases from J, with 17 bases between. CDR3 DNA: TGTGCCAGCAGCCAAGATCTAACCGGGGGTGGGACACCCCTCCACTTT. The encoded protein is CASSQDLTGGGTPLHF.

The V and J genes are TRBV7-2 and TRBJ2-2, with a weak D call TRBD1 (6 bases). From germline, CDR1 is SGHTA and CDR2 FQGNSA. This CDR3 contains 14 residues. Trimming took 1 base from V and 5 from J, leaving 8 bases between them. CDR3 bases: TGTGCCAGCAGCTTAGTGCAGGGGACCGGGGAGCTGTTTTTT. Its translation is CASSLVQGTGELFF.

V gene TRBV3-1 (or the pseudogene TRBV3-2) combines with J gene TRBJ2-1; 8 bases are a match to TRBD1. The CDR3 runs to 22 residues. Germline loops: CDR1 LGHDT, CDR2 YNNKEL (reference sequence). Germline trimming cut 2 bases from V and 4 bases from J; bases unmatched to any gene: 25. The CDR3 spells CASSQLLTDWTGRVNGYNEQFF. Written as DNA, the CDR3 is TGTGCCAGCAGCCAACTTCTGACGGACTGGACAGGGCGCGTGAATGGGTACAATGAGCAGTTCTTC.

This sequence joins TRBV6-1 and TRBJ2-3, with D possibly matching TRBD1 (5 bases). The length of the CDR3 is 15 residues. Germline lookup yields CDR1 MNHNS and CDR2 SASEGT. Between the trimmed V and J ends, which lost 1 base and 3 bases, there was a span of 11 bases. The CDR3, as DNA: TGTGCCAGCAGTGAAGACAGGATCCGAACAGATACGCAGTATTTT. It translates to CASSEDRIRTDTQYF.

J is TRBJ2-7 and V is TRBV19, with D perhaps matching TRBD2 (5 bases). The CDR3 sequence is 13 residues long. V was shortened by 7 bases and J by 5 bases, with 15 bases between the two germline ends. CDR1 and CDR2 from the germline V gene are LNHDA and SQIVND (reference sequence). CDR3 DNA sequence: TGTGCCAGTATGGGAGTAGGCCTTGACGAGCAGTACTTC. Encoded protein: CASMGVGLDEQYF.

J is TRBJ2-5 and V is TRBV2, with TRBD2 matching over 8 bases. The CDR3 contains 14 residues. Germline values: CDR1 SNHLY, CDR2 FYNNEI. With 6 bases clipped from V and 5 bases from J, the junction kept 8 bases outside the gene matches. CDR3: CASSPGGAQETQYF. The CDR3 nucleotides read TGTGCCAGCAGCCCCGGGGGGGCGCAGGAGACCCAGTACTTC.

The chain has TRBV5-4 and TRBJ2-5; 8 nucleotides match TRBD1. The CDR3 sequence is 14 residues long. Losses at the gene ends were 0 bases for V and 3 bases for J; bases not matched to a gene: 1. CDR1 and CDR2 from the germline V gene are SGHNT and YYREEE (reference sequence). The CDR3 nucleotides read TGTGCCAGCAGCTTGGGGACAGGGAAAGAGACCCAGTACTTC. Encoded protein: CASSLGTGKETQYF.

The J gene is TRBJ2-2, the V gene TRBV2; a weak D match, TRBD1 (6 bases). CDR1 is SNHLY, CDR2 FYNNEI, per germline. The CDR3 contains 14 residues. V was clipped by 4 bases and J by 3 bases, with 9 bases between them. DNA for the CDR3: TGTGCCAGCAGTGCGCAGGGGTACACCGGGGAGCTGTTTTTT. It yields the protein CASSAQGYTGELFF. Full variable domain (outside the CDR3, taken from reference TRBV2 and TRBJ2-2): EPEVTQTPSHQVTQMGQEVILRCVPISNHLYFYWYRQILGQKVEFLVSFYNNEISEKSEIFDDQFSVERPDGSNFTLKIRSTKLEDSAMYFCASSAQGYTGELFFGEGSRLTVL.

The V call is TRBV18, the J call TRBJ2-7; no reliable D call. The CDR3 is 13 residues long. Deletions cut 3 bases from V and 3 bases from J, with 9 bases between. Germline assignment: CDR1 KGHSH and CDR2 LQKENI. CDR3: CASSPGEYYEQYV. As DNA, the CDR3 is TGTGCCAGCTCACCTGGTGAATACTACGAGCAGTACGTC.

The chain links TRBV6-4 to TRBJ1-2; D unclear. This CDR3 spans 13 amino acids. CDR1 is MRHNA, CDR2 SNTAGT, per germline. Trimming shortened V by 3 bases and J by 2 bases, and 7 bases separated the two germline ends. Here the CDR3 DNA reads TGTGCCAGCAGTGAAGGAGAGAACTATGGCTACACCTTC. Residues: CASSEGENYGYTF.

The chain combines TRBV6-4 with TRBJ1-6, with D unclear. CDR1 and CDR2 from the germline V gene are MRHNA and SNTAGT. This CDR3 has 14 amino acids. V was clipped by 5 bases and J by 2 bases, with 7 bases between them. CDR3 sequence (DNA): TGTGCCAGCAGTCTAGGGACCTATAATTCACCCCTCCACTTT. This gives the protein CASSLGTYNSPLHF.

The V gene is TRBV4-3, the J gene TRBJ2-2; 12 bases align to TRBD1. This CDR3 has 17 amino acids. Germline V gives CDR1 LGHNA, CDR2 YSLEER. V lost 4 bases and J lost 4; bases outside the gene matches: 7. As DNA, the CDR3 is TGCGCCAGCAGCCTGAGACCGGGACAGGGGGCCACCGGGGAGCTGTTTTTT. It yields the protein CASSLRPGQGATGELFF.